This TCR beta chain was recovered during a study of PD-L1 blockade in urothelial cancer. The wider study: The patients' atezolizumab therapy, 1,200 mg intravenously every 3 weeks, started at some point between 2014 and 2015. At 3 weeks after treatment start (second dose) and again at 6 weeks, blood was analyzed.

The V end lost 2 bases, the J end lost 5 bases, and 10 bases lay between the germline ends. This CDR3 is built from 13 residues. Germline V gives CDR1 SGDLS, CDR2 YYNGEE. Time point described: pretreatment peripheral blood. Only in-frame clones appear in the TCRdb table, and some are missing; sequencing was by immunoSEQ multiplex PCR. The profile shows tens of thousands of clones, 85% to 90% of them singletons. The rearrangement links TRBV9 to TRBJ2-5; possible D gene TRBD1, 7 bases. Material: PBMCs, obtained around atezolizumab (anti-PD-L1) treatment. The clonotype originates from a man between 65 and 79 years old with urothelial cancer. CDR3 in DNA: TGTGCCAGCAGCGTGACAGGGAGGGAGACCCAGTACTTC. It codes for CASSVTGRETQYF.